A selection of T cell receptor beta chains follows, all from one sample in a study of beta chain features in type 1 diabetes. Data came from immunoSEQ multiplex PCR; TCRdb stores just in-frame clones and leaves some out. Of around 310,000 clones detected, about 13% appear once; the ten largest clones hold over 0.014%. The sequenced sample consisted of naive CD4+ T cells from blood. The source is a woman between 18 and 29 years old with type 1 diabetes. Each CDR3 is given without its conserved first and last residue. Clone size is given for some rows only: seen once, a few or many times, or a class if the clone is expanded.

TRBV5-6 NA ASYGQGGEQF
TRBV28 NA ASGIADTQY
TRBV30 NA AWSATGFQPQH
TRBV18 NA ASSPPGLAGVEQY
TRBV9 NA ASSTNPGGSTYEQY
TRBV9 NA ASRGGSTDTQY
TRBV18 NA ASSQGTDTQY
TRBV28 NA ASRDPGDPQY
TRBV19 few ASSISPPGYQPQH
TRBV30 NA AWSDGTDYEQY
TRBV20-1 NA STGTAGEQF
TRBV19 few ASLSLAERGNEQF
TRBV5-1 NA ASSYRGTGAFTDTQY
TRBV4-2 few ASSQELAGAAEQF
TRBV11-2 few ASSLHEGAYGYT
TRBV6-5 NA ASSERGTTGELF
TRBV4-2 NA ASSPRTEYEQY
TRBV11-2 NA ASRLPGQGILETQY
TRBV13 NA ASSLSTGTEAF
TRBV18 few ASSPINEQF
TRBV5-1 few ASSLAGTDTQY
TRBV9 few ASSARQHNEQF
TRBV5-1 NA ASSFGVNTGELF
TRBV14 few ASSRWSLNTDTQY
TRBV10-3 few AISVGGQETQY
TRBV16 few ASSQGQGQSNQPQH
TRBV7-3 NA ASSFANLNNEQF
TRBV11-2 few ASSQGTGANVLT
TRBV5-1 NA ASSLAGDSSTNTEAF
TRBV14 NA ASSQTQSGELF
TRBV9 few ASSVVGQGEAF
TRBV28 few ASNTYGGIRNEQF
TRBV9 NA ASGLGTDTQY
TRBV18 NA ASSQDRTGELF
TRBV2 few ASSERTSYNEQF
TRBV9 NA ASSVGGHDGSQY
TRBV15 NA ATAGGQETQY
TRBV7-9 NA ASSLSGRTEAF
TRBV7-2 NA ASSLVAGGPDTQY
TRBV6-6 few ASMRGTQETQY
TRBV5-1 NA ASSLFVENTGELF
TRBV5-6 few ASSFSSYEQY
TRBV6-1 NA ASRATDTQY
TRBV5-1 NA ASSLGSGGGSTEAF
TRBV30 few AWRYYTGELF